These 31 T cell receptor beta chains were sequenced from one sample in a study of blood T cell repertoires in COVID-19. The assay was immunoSEQ multiplex PCR, and TCRdb's table has in-frame clones only and misses some. Altogether 100,000 to 120,000 clones are present, around 79% being singletons, with the ten largest covering around 15%. The sample was peripheral blood. The receptors originated from a woman older than 75 with active or convalescent COVID-19.

V usage is TRBV15 and J usage is TRBJ1-2; D uncertain. The CDR3 runs 13 residues. Germline V CDR1 and CDR2: LNHNV, YYDKDF (reference sequence). Trimming left V 5 bases short and J 4 bases short, with 11 bases between. Written as DNA, the CDR3 is TGTGCCACCAGCCCGGCAGGCCGCTATGGCTACACCTTC. Encoded protein: CATSPAGRYGYTF.

J is TRBJ2-2 and V is TRBV6-5; unclear D gene. The V end was cut by 0 bases, the J end by 6 bases, with 5 bases between. CDR1 and CDR2 from the germline V gene are MNHEY and SVGAGI. CDR3 size: 13 residues. The CDR3 DNA is TGTGCCAGCAGTTACTCGAGCGCCGGGGAGCTGTTTTTT. It is translated as CASSYSSAGELFF.

The chain links TRBV6-6 to TRBJ2-7; D is unresolved. There are 13 residues in the CDR3. V gave up 0 bases and J gave up 0 bases, with 3 bases separating them. Germline CDR1 MNHNY, CDR2 SVGAGI (reference sequence). The CDR3 loop reads CASSYSLSYEQYF. CDR3 in DNA: TGTGCCAGCAGTTACTCCCTCTCCTACGAGCAGTACTTC.

In its sample, this clone was seen once. Other DNA variants within this sample encode the same CDR3. The genes are TRBV5-1 and TRBJ1-2, with D possibly matching TRBD1 (5 bases). Per the germline V gene, CDR1 is SGHRS and CDR2 is YFSETQ. Trimming removed 0 bases at V and 2 bases at J, with 8 bases between. The CDR3 runs 14 residues. In DNA form, the CDR3 reads TGCGCCAGCAGCTTGGGGGGCGAGAACTATGGCTACACCTTC. Translation: CASSLGGENYGYTF.

The chain has TRBV2 and TRBJ2-3, with 12 bases aligning to TRBD1. The CDR3 consists of 16 residues. Germline V gene lookup returns CDR1 SNHLY and CDR2 FYNNEI. Trimming cost V 11 bases and J 1 base; bases outside gene matches: 10. CDR3 nucleotides: TGTGCCTTACAAGGGACAGGGGGCTTGGGCACAGATACGCAGTATTTT. It is translated as CALQGTGGLGTDTQYF.

The rearrangement uses TRBV24-1 and TRBJ2-3, with 11 bases fitting TRBD2. The CDR3 consists of 16 residues. Germline trimming cut 3 bases from V and 6 bases from J; bases unmatched to any gene: 7. Germline lookup yields CDR1 KGHDR and CDR2 SFDVKD. This CDR3 reads CATSDPGLAGRDTQYF. CDR3 coding DNA: TGTGCCACCAGTGATCCCGGACTAGCGGGCCGGGATACGCAGTATTTT.

This clone is a singleton in its sample. This sequence joins TRBV14 and TRBJ2-5, with D perhaps TRBD1 (6 bases). Germline loops: CDR1 SGHDN, CDR2 FVKESK. Trimming removed 4 bases from V and 4 bases from J, with 19 bases in between. The CDR3 length is 16 residues. CDR3 nucleotide sequence: TGTGCCAGCAGCCTATTTAGGGGGAGCTTGGGAGAGACCCAGTACTTC. It codes for CASSLFRGSLGETQYF.

The genes are TRBV2 and TRBJ1-2; 9 bases fit TRBD1. Losses at the gene ends were 10 bases for V and 8 bases for J; bases not matched to a gene: 11. The CDR3 has 13 amino acids. CDR1 and CDR2 (germline): SNHLY, FYNNEI. As DNA, the CDR3 is TGTGCCACCACACCCAGGACAGGGGAAGGCTACACCTTC. Translation gives CATTPRTGEGYTF.

This clone was detected only a few times. The rearrangement links TRBV10-3 to TRBJ1-6, with D possibly being TRBD1 (6 bases). CDR3 size: 14 residues. V was clipped by 5 bases and J by 10 bases, with 15 bases between them. Germline V gene lookup returns CDR1 ENHRY and CDR2 SYGVKD. CDR3: CAISYRAKGSPLHF. The DNA for the CDR3 is TGTGCCATCAGTTACAGGGCCAAGGGGTCACCCCTCCACTTT.

The chain joins TRBV27 to TRBJ2-7, with D perhaps TRBD1 (5 bases). The CDR3 totals 13 residues. The ends were cut back, 6 bases at V and 4 bases at J, with 13 bases in the middle. Germline CDR1 MNHEY, CDR2 SMNVEV (reference sequence). CDR3 protein: CASRQGPPYEQYF. CDR3 sequence (DNA): TGTGCCAGCAGGCAGGGCCCCCCTTACGAGCAGTACTTC.

J is TRBJ2-7 and V is TRBV27, with TRBD1 matching 9 bases. The V and J ends lost 0 bases and 3 bases, in that order; junction bases with no gene match: 9. This CDR3 has 17 amino acids. In germline, CDR1 is MNHEY, CDR2 SMNVEV (reference sequence). In DNA, the CDR3 is TGTGCCAGCAGTTTATCCGGGGACAGGGAGACGATCTACGAGCAGTACTTC. Its protein product is CASSLSGDRETIYEQYF.

V and J are TRBV14 and TRBJ2-7; TRBD1 is a possible D gene (7 bases). This CDR3 has 17 residues. Trimming cost V 4 bases and J 2 bases, with 21 bases left between them. Germline V gene sequence: CDR1 SGHDN, CDR2 FVKESK. The CDR3 nucleotides read TGTGCCAGCAGCCGTGGGGGGACAGCGTTATTAACCTACGAGCAGTACTTC. Protein sequence: CASSRGGTALLTYEQYF.

This clone turned up a few times. The V gene is TRBV4-1, the J gene TRBJ1-4; TRBD1 might be the D (5 bases). Per the germline V gene, CDR1 is MGHRA and CDR2 is YSYEKL. V was pared by 1 base and J by 4 bases, with 10 bases between. The CDR3 consists of 15 residues. The CDR3 region is CASSQVKQDNEKLFF. The CDR3 DNA reads TGCGCCAGCAGCCAAGTCAAACAGGATAATGAAAAACTGTTTTTT.

The chain uses TRBV10-3 and TRBJ1-2; D is unclear. The germline CDR1 and CDR2 sequences are ENHRY and SYGVKD. V gave up 3 bases and J gave up 0 bases, with 5 bases separating them. The CDR3 runs 13 residues. CDR3 DNA sequence: TGTGCCATCAGTGAACCAGCTAACTATGGCTACACCTTC. It codes for CAISEPANYGYTF.

J is TRBJ2-3 and V is TRBV7-3; 11 bases map to TRBD2. Trimming cost V 5 bases and J 6 bases; bases outside gene matches: 7. CDR1 and CDR2 from the germline V gene are SGHTA and FQGTGA. The CDR3 has 15 amino acids. The CDR3 coding sequence is TGTGCCAGCAGCCTCACTAGCGGGAGTTGGGATACGCAGTATTTT. It is translated as CASSLTSGSWDTQYF.

The V call is TRBV5-1, the J call TRBJ2-1; TRBD2 aligns across 14 bases. The CDR3 runs to 16 residues. V was pared by 0 bases and J by 4 bases, with 0 bases of the junction left unmatched. Germline-derived CDR1 and CDR2 are SGHRS and YFSETQ. Written as DNA, the CDR3 is TGCGCCAGCAGCTTGGGACTAGCGGGAGGGTACAATGAGCAGTTCTTC. This encodes CASSLGLAGGYNEQFF.

This clone appeared once. The chain links TRBV10-3 to TRBJ1-1, with D possibly TRBD1 on 5 matching bases. Germline values: CDR1 ENHRY, CDR2 SYGVKD. There are 13 residues in the CDR3. V was trimmed by 6 bases and J by 1 base, leaving 9 bases between them. Written as DNA, the CDR3 is TGTGCCATCAGCGTTGACAGGAACACTGAAGCTTTCTTT. It translates to CAISVDRNTEAFF.

The gene calls are TRBV18 and TRBJ2-7, with 8 bases fitting TRBD2. The CDR3 has 14 residues. Trimming took 5 bases from V and 2 from J; bases not matched to a gene: 5. CDR1 and CDR2 from the germline V gene are KGHSH and LQKENI. CDR3 sequence: CASSVGLATYEQYF. CDR3 sequence (DNA): TGTGCCAGCTCAGTAGGACTAGCCACCTACGAGCAGTACTTC. The full variable domain, in which reference TRBV18 and TRBJ2-7 provide the parts outside the CDR3, is NAGVMQNPRHLVRRRGQEARLRCSPMKGHSHVYWYRQLPEEGLKFMVYLQKENIIDESGMPKERFSAEFPKEGPSILRIQQVVRGDSAAYFCASSVGLATYEQYFGPGTRLTVT.

This clone was seen more than once but under ten times. The chain links TRBV28 to TRBJ2-1, with 9 bases aligning to TRBD1. The V segment lost 6 bases and the J segment 1 base; nucleotides outside the gene matches: 4. The CDR3 has 15 amino acids. Germline CDR1 MDHEN, CDR2 SYDVKM. CDR3 protein: CASSPGQGSYNEQFF. DNA of the CDR3: TGTGCCAGCAGCCCAGGACAGGGGTCCTACAATGAGCAGTTCTTC.

The V and J genes are TRBV6-6 and TRBJ2-3; TRBD2 aligns across 8 bases. The length of the CDR3 is 15 residues. CDR1 and CDR2 (germline): MNHNY, SVGAGI (reference sequence). The junction had 4 bases not matched to a gene; V was cut back by 5 bases and J by 0 bases. The DNA for the CDR3 is TGTGCCAGCAGTGACGCTAGCGGGAGCACAGATACGCAGTATTTT. Translated, it gives CASSDASGSTDTQYF.

In this sample, this clone turned up once. The chain recombines TRBV5-4 with TRBJ1-4, with 11 bases that match TRBD1. Germline V lookup: CDR1 SGHNT, CDR2 YYREEE (reference sequence). The V and J ends lost 4 bases and 3 bases, in that order; junction bases with no gene match: 5. The CDR3 runs to 16 residues. CDR3 in amino acids: CASSPGQGGSNEKLFF. The CDR3 bases are TGTGCCAGCAGCCCGGGACAGGGGGGATCTAATGAAAAACTGTTTTTT.

The genes are TRBV5-1 and TRBJ2-7; D is undetermined. The V gene lost 0 bases and the J gene lost 3 bases, with 10 bases spanning the gap. Germline V CDR1 and CDR2: SGHRS, YFSETQ. The CDR3 runs to 14 residues. The CDR3, as DNA: TGCGCCAGCAGCTTGGACCCAGGCGTCTACGAGCAGTACTTC. It codes for CASSLDPGVYEQYF. The full variable domain, completed using reference TRBV5-1 and TRBJ2-7, is KAGVTQTPRYLIKTRGQQVTLSCSPISGHRSVSWYQQTPGQGLQFLFEYFSETQRNKGNFPGRFSGRQFSNSRSEMNVSTLELGDSALYLCASSLDPGVYEQYFGPGTRLTVT.

The gene calls are TRBV4-1 and TRBJ1-4; D is unresolved. Germline V gene data show CDR1 as MGHRA and CDR2 as YSYEKL. The CDR3 runs 14 residues. The V gene lost 3 bases and the J gene lost 8 bases, with 13 bases spanning the gap. The chain's CDR3 is CASSHMSPREKLFF. The CDR3 DNA follows: TGCGCCAGCAGCCATATGTCTCCGAGGGAAAAACTGTTTTTT.

The chain couples TRBV28 to TRBJ1-5; tentatively, D is TRBD1 (5 bases). The V end lost 6 bases, the J end lost 0 bases, and 15 bases lay between the germline ends. The germline gives CDR1 MDHEN, CDR2 SYDVKM. The CDR3 sequence is 16 residues long. The DNA of the CDR3 is TGTGCCAGCAGCCAAGGGGCCGTATATAGCAATCAGCCCCAGCATTTT. It translates to CASSQGAVYSNQPQHF.

This chain connects TRBV4-3 to TRBJ2-1; 9 nucleotides line up with TRBD2. The germline V gene encodes CDR1 LGHNA and CDR2 YSLEER. The CDR3 loop spans 16 amino acids. With 0 bases clipped from V and 8 bases from J, the junction kept 8 bases outside the gene matches. CDR3 in DNA: TGCGCCAGCAGCCAAGATAGGACTAGCGATAGCCATGAGCAGTTCTTC. This encodes CASSQDRTSDSHEQFF.

The chain couples TRBV9 to TRBJ2-2, with unresolved D. V was pared by 0 bases and J by 6 bases, with 9 bases between. The germline V gene has CDR1 SGDLS and CDR2 YYNGEE. The CDR3 is 14 residues long. CDR3 nucleotide sequence: TGTGCCAGCAGCGTAGCTACGAGCGCCGGGGAGCTGTTTTTT. It encodes CASSVATSAGELFF.

The J gene is TRBJ2-7, the V gene TRBV19; TRBD2 matches 7 bases. The CDR3 covers 16 residues. Trimming removed 6 bases from V and 9 bases from J; junction bases left unmatched: 20. Germline CDR1 reads LNHDA; CDR2 reads SQIVND (reference sequence). The CDR3 region is CASSLSRTRGFSVQYF. The CDR3 nucleotides are TGTGCCAGTAGCCTCTCCCGGACTAGAGGATTCTCCGTGCAGTACTTC.

V usage is TRBV2 and J usage is TRBJ2-3; tentative D call: TRBD2 (6 bases). V was clipped by 4 bases and J by 3 bases, with 8 bases between them. The germline gives CDR1 SNHLY, CDR2 FYNNEI. CDR3 size: 13 residues. The CDR3 is CASSVRGTDTQYF. The CDR3 nucleotides are TGTGCCAGCAGTGTTCGGGGGACAGATACGCAGTATTTT.

This rearrangement joins TRBV5-1 to TRBJ1-1, with TRBD1 identical over 7 bases. Trimming at V came to 3 bases and at J to 8 bases, leaving 10 bases not matched to a gene. Per the germline V gene, CDR1 is SGHRS and CDR2 is YFSETQ. The length of the CDR3 is 14 residues. CDR3 bases: TGCGCCAGCAGCTCGACCACCGGGACAGTCGAAGCTTTCTTT. It encodes CASSSTTGTVEAFF.

V gene TRBV29-1 combines with J gene TRBJ1-2; 9 bases line up with TRBD1. Trimming at V came to 1 base and at J to 2 bases, leaving 2 bases not matched to a gene. The CDR3 has 14 amino acids. Germline CDR1 SQVTM, CDR2 ANQGSEA. CDR3 loop: CSVEGDRVNYGYTF. For the CDR3, the DNA is TGCAGCGTTGAAGGGGACAGGGTCAACTATGGCTACACCTTC.

This clone is a singleton in its sample. This chain links TRBV7-9 with TRBJ2-3; D unclear. With 5 bases removed from V and 6 bases from J, the gap between germline ends came to 9 bases. Germline loops: CDR1 SEHNR, CDR2 FQNEAQ (reference sequence). This CDR3 contains 12 residues. CDR3 bases: TGTGCCAGCAGCCTAACCATGGATACGCAGTATTTT. This codes for CASSLTMDTQYF.